This TCR beta chain was found in a study of blood T cells in healthy people across ages. A remark on this clonotype: Its specificity is unknown. A much more abundant neighbour one base away suggests this may be a read error.

Study-level findings and limits: Strong correlation was found linking TCR beta diversity to naive T cell percentage. Roughly linear age-related decline in beta diversity appeared, significant by age approximately 40.

Extracted total RNA amounted to at least 5.5 micrograms for each sample. Germline V CDR1 and CDR2: DFQATT, SNEGSKA (reference sequence). The CDR3 extends over 17 amino acids. J lost 5 bases, V lost 5 bases, and 13 bases had no gene match. Combining a sample-barcoded 5' primer with a J-beta primer mix, a second PCR ran for 7 to 11 cycles. A 12-random-nucleotide template-switch adaptor tagged each cDNA molecule. TCRdb reprocessed the 5' RACE reads via MiXCR and lists one record per CDR3 protein. The sample includes approximately 1.5 million distinct CDR3 sequences, 35% to 45% seen only once; the top ten take over 3.5%.

This rearrangement joins TRBV20-1 to TRBJ2-2; 11 nucleotides line up with TRBD2. The TCR originated in a woman between 18 and 30 years old in good health. Sequences were obtained from blood. The CDR3, as DNA: TGCAGTGCTGAGGACGGGACTAGCGGCCTCTCTACCGGGGAGCTGTTTTTT. Its protein is CSAEDGTSGLSTGELFF.